This T cell receptor beta chain appears in the sequencing data of a study of blood T cell repertoires in COVID-19. Sequencing was performed with immunoSEQ multiplex PCR; in TCRdb, only in-frame clones are kept and a portion is missing. The sample consists of 220,000 or so clones, over 60% of them appearing once. J was trimmed by 1 base and V by 3 bases; bases with no gene match: 8. CDR1 and CDR2 (germline): LNHDA, SQIVND (reference sequence). This CDR3 has 16 residues. This clone was observed a few times. The chain carries TRBV19 and TRBJ1-1, with 7 bases that match TRBD1. Sequencing was performed on peripheral blood. The TCR sequence derives from a woman aged 70-85 years with acute or convalescent COVID-19. CDR3 sequence: CASSIGAAGGNTEAFF. CDR3 in DNA: TGTGCCAGTAGTATCGGAGCAGCAGGGGGGAACACTGAAGCTTTCTTT. Drawing the rest from reference TRBV19 and TRBJ1-1, the complete variable domain is DGGITQSPKYLFRKEGQNVTLSCEQNLNHDAMYWYRQDPGQGLRLIYYSQIVNDFQKGDIAEGYSVSREKKESFPLTVTSAQKNPTAFYLCASSIGAAGGNTEAFFGQGTRLTVV.